These 9 T cell receptor beta chains were sequenced from one sample in a study of PD-L1 blockade in urothelial cancer. Method: immunoSEQ multiplex PCR; TCRdb's copy keeps in-frame clones and lacks some. Of 85,000 to 100,000 clones listed, roughly 90% are singletons. The sequencing used PBMCs, collected around atezolizumab (anti-PD-L1) treatment. These receptors were collected from a man in his 60s with urothelial cancer.

This sequence joins TRBV30 and TRBJ1-2; perhaps TRBD1 as D (6 bases). V lost 2 bases and J lost 3, with 10 bases in between. CDR3 length equals 13 residues. Germline V CDR1 and CDR2: GTSNPN, SVGIG (reference sequence). Here the CDR3 reads CAWSRDTDYGYTF. As DNA, the CDR3 is TGTGCCTGGAGTCGGGACACCGACTATGGCTACACCTTC.

The chain employs TRBV4-3 and TRBJ2-3; a weak D match, TRBD1 (5 bases). Germline loops: CDR1 LGHNA, CDR2 YSLEER. The CDR3 spans 20 residues. Deletions cut 0 bases from V and 1 base from J, with 23 bases between. The CDR3 sequence: CASSQDQGSVSWRRTDTQYF. The CDR3 DNA reads TGCGCCAGCAGCCAAGATCAGGGCTCTGTGAGTTGGCGGCGCACAGATACGCAGTATTTT.

The CDR3 reads CASSPRGPDTGELFF. The CDR3 nucleotides read TGTGCCAGCAGCCCCAGGGGGCCCGACACCGGGGAGCTGTTTTTT. The chain employs TRBV9 and TRBJ2-2; 8 bases are a match to TRBD1. J lost 3 bases, V lost 4 bases, and 5 bases had no gene match. The CDR3 extends over 15 amino acids. Germline V lookup: CDR1 SGDLS, CDR2 YYNGEE.

V and J are TRBV30 and TRBJ1-5, with D unresolved. Germline V gene lookup returns CDR1 GTSNPN and CDR2 SVGIG (reference sequence). The ends were cut back, 2 bases at V and 3 bases at J, with 14 bases in the middle. The CDR3 spans 15 residues. Here the CDR3 reads CAWSRAYGDNQPQHF. The CDR3 DNA sequence: TGTGCCTGGAGTAGAGCGTACGGGGACAATCAGCCCCAGCATTTT.

The rearrangement joins TRBV30 to TRBJ1-2; 9 bases are shared with TRBD1. Per germline, CDR1 GTSNPN and CDR2 SVGIG (reference sequence). The CDR3 is 15 residues long. With V trimmed by 2 bases and J by 4 bases, 8 bases remained unmatched. The CDR3 region is CAWSSGTGSSYGYTF. For the CDR3, the DNA is TGTGCCTGGAGTTCCGGGACAGGGTCCTCCTATGGCTACACCTTC.

The chain recombines TRBV6-4 with TRBJ1-1; possible D gene TRBD1, 6 bases. V lost 6 bases and J 1 base, leaving 9 bases between the germline ends. Looked up from germline, CDR1 is MRHNA and CDR2 is SNTAGT. This CDR3 has 13 amino acids. The CDR3 is CASRGDKNTEAFF. CDR3 DNA sequence: TGTGCCAGCAGGGGGGACAAGAACACTGAAGCTTTCTTT.

On this clone itself: This specimen includes other DNA sequences encoding the same CDR3. The gene calls are TRBV7-6 and TRBJ1-2, with a weak D call TRBD1 (5 bases). Germline V lookup: CDR1 SGHVS, CDR2 FNYEAQ. The CDR3 length is 15 residues. With 6 bases removed from V and 4 bases from J, the gap between germline ends came to 18 bases. CDR3 coding DNA: TGTGCCAGCAGTCCCGGGAGGGGCAGCAGCTATGGCTACACCTTC. The encoded protein is CASSPGRGSSYGYTF.

This rearrangement joins TRBV18 to TRBJ2-1; 11 bases line up with TRBD1. Trimming at V came to 6 bases and at J to 4 bases, leaving 5 bases not matched to a gene. Germline-derived CDR1 and CDR2 are KGHSH and LQKENI. This CDR3 has 15 amino acids. The DNA of the CDR3 is TGTGCCAGCTCGCCGGGACAGGGGGGATACAATGAGCAGTTCTTC. Its translation: CASSPGQGGYNEQFF.

This chain connects TRBV30 to TRBJ2-1; 9 bases line up with TRBD2. The CDR3 has 17 residues. CDR1 is GTSNPN, CDR2 SVGIG, per germline (reference sequence). The ends lost 1 base at V and 2 bases at J; junction bases unmatched: 9. The CDR3 sequence: CAWSGVRAGGTYNEQFF. CDR3 nucleotide sequence: TGTGCCTGGAGTGGGGTGAGAGCGGGGGGAACCTACAATGAGCAGTTCTTC.